This TCR beta chain was retrieved from a study of T-cell reconstitution after alpha-beta-depleted transplantation in children. There are 15 residues in the CDR3. Per the germline V gene, CDR1 is MNHNS and CDR2 is SASEGT. After removal of 5 bases from V and 3 bases from J, the junction contained 5 bases not matched to a gene. Preparing the TCRbeta library involved the use of unique molecular identifiers. TCRdb ran MiXCR on the PCR reads and lists one entry per CDR3 protein. The sample lists roughly 500,000 distinct CDR3 sequences; 30% to 35% were seen once. The clonotype was recovered from a human donor who donated a stem cell graft to a child with aplastic anemia. J is TRBJ2-1 and V is TRBV6-1, with 9 bases lining up with TRBD1. Sequencing used PBMCs from the stem cell graft donor, obtained from the stem cell graft. The CDR3: CASSPQGANYNEQFF. In nucleotides, the CDR3 is TGTGCCAGCAGTCCACAGGGGGCGAACTACAATGAGCAGTTCTTC.